The entry below describes one T cell receptor beta chain. Since a much larger clone is just one base distant, this may be a read error. This sample stems from a study of regulatory T cells in long-lasting Graves disease. Documented time point: newly diagnosed GD, antithyroid drugs for less than 3 months. The TCR library was prepared using RNA isolated from PBMCs. Into tubes containing EDTA, 8 to 9 milliliters of peripheral blood were drawn. There are 12 residues in the CDR3. CDR1 and CDR2 from the germline V gene are DFQATT and SNEGSKA (reference sequence). In building TCR beta libraries, iRepertoire HTBI primers were used together with Arm-PCR of CDR3 regions. Each CDR3 protein gets one entry after TCRdb re-called the multiplex PCR reads with MiXCR. The data show roughly 420,000 distinct CDR3 sequences, about 15% seen once. These same data were also listed under a study on T cells in Graves' hyperthyroidism and ophthalmopathy.

The material sequenced was peripheral blood mononuclear cells (PBMCs), taken at new diagnosis, from a patient treated with antithyroid drugs. The V call is TRBV20-1, the J call TRBJ2-7, with D unresolved. The receptor was derived from a woman aged 18 to 35 with Graves disease. The CDR3 region has the DNA TGCAGTGCTAGAGTTTTGAGGAACGAGCAGCACTTC. Its protein is CSARVLRNEQHF.